Listed here are 32 T cell receptor beta chains from one sample, sequenced in a study of blood T cell repertoires in COVID-19. TCRdb keeps only in-frame clones here, not all; method: immunoSEQ multiplex PCR. The sample comprises some 140,000 clones, about 90% of which are singletons, and less than 0.6% rests with the top ten. Sequenced input: peripheral blood. The receptor source for this set is a man over 45 with acute or convalescent COVID-19.

The gene calls are TRBV18 and TRBJ2-5, with 9 bases fitting TRBD1. The CDR3 runs to 16 residues. The germline CDR1 and CDR2 sequences are KGHSH and LQKENI. V was clipped by 6 bases and J by 1 base; unmatched bases: 9. The CDR3 nucleotides are TGTGCCAGCTCGACACCTCCGGGACAGGGCCAAGAGACCCAGTACTTC. Residues: CASSTPPGQGQETQYF.

This chain connects TRBV4-3 to TRBJ1-4, with D possibly TRBD1 on 5 matching bases. The CDR3 has 15 residues. Germline assignment: CDR1 LGHNA and CDR2 YSLEER. Trimming took 2 bases from V and 8 from J, leaving 15 bases between them. CDR3 nucleotide sequence: TGCGCCAGCAGCCAACAGGACACCGGTCGGGAAAAACTGTTTTTT. This encodes CASSQQDTGREKLFF.

The chain recombines TRBV10-1 with TRBJ2-1; possibly TRBD1 for D (6 bases). Looked up from germline, CDR1 is WNHNN and CDR2 is SYGVQD (reference sequence). The V end was cut by 10 bases, the J end by 5 bases, with 12 bases between. CDR3 length equals 12 residues. The CDR3 sequence is CAIGGFNNEQFF. The DNA for the CDR3 is TGCGCCATAGGGGGTTTCAACAATGAGCAGTTCTTC.

J is TRBJ1-3 and V is TRBV6-5; D is uncertain. CDR1 and CDR2 from the germline V gene are MNHEY and SVGAGI. The CDR3 has 15 residues. V lost 5 bases to trimming and J lost 0 bases, with 11 bases between them. As DNA, the CDR3 is TGTGCCAGCAGTAGAGCCCTCGGCTCTGGAAACACCATATATTTT. This sequence encodes CASSRALGSGNTIYF.

V usage is TRBV28 and J usage is TRBJ2-7; 8 bases fit TRBD1. Trimming at V came to 4 bases and at J to 3 bases, leaving 8 bases not matched to a gene. This CDR3 region has 15 residues. The germline gives CDR1 MDHEN, CDR2 SYDVKM. CDR3 nucleotide sequence: TGTGCCAGCAGTTCACACGGGACAGGTCGCTACGAGCAGTACTTC. Protein product: CASSSHGTGRYEQYF.

J is TRBJ2-6 and V is TRBV18; TRBD1 is a possible D gene (6 bases). CDR1 KGHSH and CDR2 LQKENI come from the germline V gene. This CDR3 has 16 residues. The ends were cut back, 4 bases at V and 0 bases at J, with 10 bases in the middle. The CDR3 loop is CASSQGHFSGANVLTF. The CDR3 DNA follows: TGTGCCAGCTCACAGGGACACTTCTCTGGGGCCAACGTCCTGACTTTC.

The J gene is TRBJ2-3, the V gene TRBV10-3; 11 bases are shared with TRBD2. The germline CDR1 and CDR2 sequences are ENHRY and SYGVKD. The V segment lost 4 bases and the J segment 2 bases; nucleotides outside the gene matches: 2. This CDR3 is built from 15 residues. The CDR3 DNA is TGTGCCATCAGTGGTAGCGGGGGGGTCACAGATACGCAGTATTTT. It encodes CAISGSGGVTDTQYF.

The chain combines TRBV4-1 with TRBJ1-5, with D uncertain. Per germline, CDR1 MGHRA and CDR2 YSYEKL. CDR3 size: 16 residues. V was shortened by 0 bases and J by 2 bases, with 11 bases between the two germline ends. CDR3 bases: TGCGCCAGCAGCCAAGACGGAGGTATTGGCAATCAGCCCCAGCATTTT. Translating gives CASSQDGGIGNQPQHF.

The CDR3 protein is CASSLVQSNQPQHF. CDR3 bases: TGTGCCAGCAGTTTGGTACAGAGCAATCAGCCCCAGCATTTT. The chain joins TRBV28 to TRBJ1-5; D unresolved. The CDR3 is made up of 14 amino acids. V gave up 3 bases and J gave up 1 base, with 7 bases separating them. The germline gives CDR1 MDHEN, CDR2 SYDVKM.

The rearrangement uses TRBV5-1 and TRBJ2-5; D might be TRBD2 (5 bases). The CDR3 length is 13 residues. Trimming removed 0 bases from V and 4 bases from J, with 7 bases in between. Germline V gene sequence: CDR1 SGHRS, CDR2 YFSETQ. The CDR3 DNA sequence: TGCGCCAGCAGCTTGGCTAGCCGAGAGACCCAGTACTTC. Amino acid sequence: CASSLASRETQYF.

This rearrangement joins TRBV19 to TRBJ1-5; D uncertain. This CDR3 comprises 14 residues. Germline-derived CDR1 and CDR2 are LNHDA and SQIVND (reference sequence). Trimming left V 7 bases short and J 1 base short, with 11 bases between. The CDR3 here is CASNSFGSNQPQHF. The CDR3 coding sequence is TGTGCCAGTAATTCTTTCGGGAGCAATCAGCCCCAGCATTTT.

The chain combines TRBV29-1 with TRBJ2-3; 10 nucleotides align to TRBD2. Trimming at V came to 6 bases and at J to 2 bases, leaving 5 bases not matched to a gene. CDR3 size: 14 residues. The V gene's germline CDR1 is SQVTM and CDR2 ANQGSEA. The CDR3 nucleotides read TGCAGCGTGGGGACTAGCGCCACCACAGATACGCAGTATTTT. Residues: CSVGTSATTDTQYF.

The V call is TRBV4-1, the J call TRBJ2-5, with 8 bases aligning to TRBD1. V lost 0 bases to trimming and J lost 3 bases; unmatched junction nucleotides: 3. The CDR3 loop spans 15 amino acids. Germline V CDR1 and CDR2: MGHRA, YSYEKL. In DNA form, the CDR3 reads TGCGCCAGCAGCCAAGATTTACAGGGGGAAGAGACCCAGTACTTC. Its translation: CASSQDLQGEETQYF.

The V and J genes are TRBV3-1 (or the pseudogene TRBV3-2) and TRBJ2-7; perhaps TRBD1 as D (5 bases). The CDR3 runs 15 residues. CDR1 LGHDT and CDR2 YNNKEL come from the germline V gene (reference sequence). Trimming shortened V by 0 bases and J by 5 bases, and 14 bases separated the two germline ends. In DNA form, the CDR3 reads TGTGCCAGCAGCCAAGAGGGCGGCAGGGTGAACGAGCAGTACTTC. This translates into CASSQEGGRVNEQYF.

The chain combines TRBV19 with TRBJ1-2; 7 bases match TRBD1. Germline V lookup: CDR1 LNHDA, CDR2 SQIVND (reference sequence). Trimming at V came to 1 base and at J to 5 bases, leaving 7 bases not matched to a gene. There are 15 residues in the CDR3. This chain's CDR3 is CASSIGNRGSYGYTF. In DNA, the CDR3 is TGTGCCAGTAGTATAGGTAACAGGGGAAGTTATGGCTACACCTTC.

This clone was observed a few times. The chain combines TRBV7-9 with TRBJ1-2; no definite D call. This CDR3 has 13 amino acids. Trimming cost V 5 bases and J 1 base, with 8 bases left between them. Per the germline V gene, CDR1 is SEHNR and CDR2 is FQNEAQ (reference sequence). The CDR3 sequence: CASSPVDNYGYTF. The DNA for the CDR3 is TGTGCCAGCAGCCCAGTTGATAACTATGGCTACACCTTC. Together with reference TRBV7-9 and TRBJ1-2, the CDR3 gives the full variable domain: DTGVSQNPRHKITKRGQNVTFRCDPISEHNRLYWYRQTLGQGPEFLTYFQNEAQLEKSRLLSDRFSAERPKGSFSTLEIQRTEQGDSAMYLCASSPVDNYGYTFGSGTRLTVV.

The gene calls are TRBV7-9 and TRBJ1-4; 9 nucleotides agree with TRBD1. The J segment lost 5 bases and the V segment lost 5 bases, leaving 3 bases of the junction unmatched. In germline, CDR1 is SEHNR, CDR2 FQNEAQ (reference sequence). The CDR3 is 14 residues long. In DNA form, the CDR3 reads TGTGCCAGCAGCAGGGACAGGGCAAATGAAAAACTGTTTTTT. Translated, it gives CASSRDRANEKLFF.

The chain employs TRBV7-9 and TRBJ1-1, with 7 bases lining up with TRBD1. Germline-derived CDR1 and CDR2 are SEHNR and FQNEAQ (reference sequence). This CDR3 region has 16 residues. Trimming at V came to 0 bases and at J to 4 bases, leaving 8 bases not matched to a gene. Here the CDR3 reads CASSLATGDWGTEAFF. The CDR3 DNA follows: TGTGCCAGCAGCTTAGCCACAGGGGATTGGGGCACTGAAGCTTTCTTT.

In nucleotides, the CDR3 is TGTGCCAGCAGACCGGGACAGCATATGGACGAGCAGTACGTC. Its protein product is CASRPGQHMDEQYV. This chain uses TRBV6-5 with TRBJ2-7; 7 nucleotides line up with TRBD1. The CDR3 consists of 14 residues. Germline V gene sequence: CDR1 MNHEY, CDR2 SVGAGI. Losses at the gene ends were 6 bases for V and 5 bases for J; bases not matched to a gene: 10.

The chain employs TRBV10-3 and TRBJ2-5; TRBD2 might be the D (6 bases). The germline V gene has CDR1 ENHRY and CDR2 SYGVKD. This CDR3 spans 15 amino acids. V gave up 0 bases and J gave up 0 bases, with 8 bases separating them. The CDR3 loop reads CAISESWGDQETQYF. The DNA of the CDR3 is TGTGCCATCAGTGAGTCTTGGGGGGACCAAGAGACCCAGTACTTC.

The J gene is TRBJ2-1, the V gene TRBV4-1; TRBD2 matches 10 bases. Germline CDR1 and CDR2: MGHRA and YSYEKL. The CDR3 spans 17 residues. J was trimmed by 2 bases and V by 1 base; bases with no gene match: 5. CDR3: CASSQGPAGGAYNEQFF. As DNA, the CDR3 is TGCGCCAGCAGCCAAGGGCCAGCGGGGGGGGCCTACAATGAGCAGTTCTTC.

The genes are TRBV30 and TRBJ1-4; 7 bases are shared with TRBD1. The ends lost 4 bases at V and 10 bases at J; junction bases unmatched: 15. This CDR3 has 15 amino acids. Looked up from germline, CDR1 is GTSNPN and CDR2 is SVGIG (reference sequence). Here the CDR3 reads CAWTDLTGEAGKLFF. The CDR3 DNA is TGTGCCTGGACCGATCTAACAGGGGAAGCTGGAAAACTGTTTTTT.

This rearrangement joins TRBV10-3 to TRBJ2-3; 15 bases line up with TRBD2. Germline loops: CDR1 ENHRY, CDR2 SYGVKD. After removal of 5 bases from V and 5 bases from J, the junction contained 5 bases not matched to a gene. The CDR3 has 16 residues. The CDR3 nucleotides are TGTGCCATCAGTCCTGGACTAGCGGGGGGGAGAGATACGCAGTATTTT. Its translation: CAISPGLAGGRDTQYF.

This clone was seen only a few times. This chain uses TRBV29-1 with TRBJ2-3; a weak D match, TRBD1 (6 bases). V was clipped by 0 bases and J by 0 bases, with 7 bases between them. The CDR3 runs to 14 residues. CDR1 SQVTM and CDR2 ANQGSEA come from the germline V gene. This CDR3 reads CSVEEQGSTDTQYF. CDR3 nucleotides: TGCAGCGTTGAAGAACAGGGAAGCACAGATACGCAGTATTTT.

The rearrangement uses TRBV30 and TRBJ1-2; 8 bases line up with TRBD1. V lost 6 bases and J lost 6; bases outside the gene matches: 9. The germline V gene encodes CDR1 GTSNPN and CDR2 SVGIG (reference sequence). The length of the CDR3 is 13 residues. CDR3 amino acids: CACRQGLIDGYTF. The CDR3 bases are TGTGCCTGCAGACAGGGGCTAATCGATGGCTACACCTTC.

The gene calls are TRBV11-1 and TRBJ2-3; 7 bases are a match to TRBD2. This CDR3 contains 15 residues. Trimming at V came to 5 bases and at J to 2 bases, leaving 7 bases not matched to a gene. Germline CDR1 SGHAT, CDR2 FQDESV (reference sequence). CDR3 protein: CASSTTSDSTDTQYF. The CDR3 nucleotides read TGTGCCAGCAGCACAACTAGCGACTCCACAGATACGCAGTATTTT.

The chain joins TRBV7-8 to TRBJ1-4, with 7 nucleotides matching TRBD1. The germline CDR1 and CDR2 sequences are SGHVS and FQNEAQ. The CDR3 is 15 amino acids. V dropped 2 bases and J dropped 11; count of bases not matched to a gene: 11. CDR3 in DNA: TGTGCCAGCAGCTTAAGACCCTCAGGGGGATTGAAACTGTTTTTT. It codes for CASSLRPSGGLKLFF.

The chain links TRBV5-1 to TRBJ1-4, with D possibly being TRBD1 (6 bases). V lost 3 bases, J lost 6 bases, and 21 bases lay in between. Germline loops: CDR1 SGHRS, CDR2 YFSETQ. The CDR3 has 17 amino acids. In nucleotides, the CDR3 is TGCGCCAGCAGCTCCAATACCCTACAGGGCAGGCATGAAAAACTGTTTTTT. Its translation is CASSSNTLQGRHEKLFF.

This chain connects TRBV12-3 or TRBV12-4 to TRBJ1-2, with TRBD1 identical over 7 bases. Trimming cost V 3 bases and J 7 bases; bases outside gene matches: 5. The CDR3 is 13 residues long. The CDR3 DNA is TGTGCCAGCAGTTTTGACAGGGCTCCTGGCTACACCTTC. Protein: CASSFDRAPGYTF.

The rearrangement joins TRBV19 to TRBJ2-5, with D unresolved. CDR3 size: 13 residues. Germline loops: CDR1 LNHDA, CDR2 SQIVND (reference sequence). V was trimmed by 3 bases and J by 5 bases, leaving 10 bases between them. CDR3: CASSITQRETQYF. In nucleotides, the CDR3 is TGTGCCAGTAGTATTACTCAGAGGGAGACCCAGTACTTC.

The rearrangement uses TRBV27 and TRBJ2-7, with 8 bases fitting TRBD1. V lost 2 bases and J lost 2; bases outside the gene matches: 11. CDR1 and CDR2 from the germline V gene are MNHEY and SMNVEV (reference sequence). The CDR3 spans 17 residues. CDR3 DNA sequence: TGTGCCAGCAGTTTACGAAAGACAGGGGATATCCCCTACGAGCAGTACTTC. This gives the protein CASSLRKTGDIPYEQYF.

The chain uses TRBV28 and TRBJ2-5, with 8 bases lining up with TRBD1. CDR1 MDHEN and CDR2 SYDVKM come from the germline V gene. The ends lost 8 bases at V and 4 bases at J; junction bases unmatched: 9. The CDR3 contains 14 residues. The CDR3 DNA reads TGTGCCAGCCTAGACAGGGGTGGGGGAGAGACCCAGTACTTC. It yields the protein CASLDRGGGETQYF.